Each of the 19 T cell receptor beta chains below was sequenced from the same sample in a study of naive and memory T cell subsets. Two oligonucleotides, mixed equimolar, formed the beta constant-region primer covering TRBC1 and TRBC2. TCRdb reprocessed the UMI-ligation and nested PCR reads with MiXCR, giving one entry per CDR3 protein. The table lists some 28,000 distinct CDR3 sequences, around 11% of them singletons. What was sequenced was effector memory CD4+ T cells from blood. The subset: effector memory, CD45RA- CD27-. The source of these receptors is a human donor in good health.

In nucleotides, the CDR3 is TGTGCCAGCAGCTTAGGCCCTGACACGGGGCGCGAAAAACTGTTTTTT. Protein product: CASSLGPDTGREKLFF. The chain recombines TRBV7-6 with TRBJ1-4; possibly TRBD1 for D (5 bases). Trimming cost V 1 base and J 8 bases, with 17 bases left between them. This CDR3 region has 16 residues. Germline assignment: CDR1 SGHVS and CDR2 FNYEAQ.

This clonotype has more than one count but fewer than ten. The chain links TRBV5-7 to TRBJ2-4; 7 bases match TRBD1. TRBV5-7 is given ORF status, its function remaining uncertain. This CDR3 is 14 amino acids long. The trim removed 5 bases at V and 4 bases at J, leaving 6 bases unmatched. CDR3 residues: CASSYDRAKNIQYF. DNA for the CDR3: TGTGCCAGCAGTTACGACAGGGCGAAAAACATTCAGTACTTC.

This clonotype has more than one count but fewer than ten. V usage is TRBV20-1 and J usage is TRBJ2-1, with D hard to call. Deletions cut 3 bases from V and 4 bases from J, with 13 bases between. Germline V CDR1 and CDR2: DFQATT, SNEGSKA (reference sequence). The CDR3 has 14 amino acids. In DNA form, the CDR3 reads TGCAGTGCTAGCCCAACTACTTTGTACAATGAGCAGTTCTTC. Translating gives CSASPTTLYNEQFF.

This clonotype was counted ten times or more. In DNA form, the CDR3 reads TGTGCCAGCAGCACCGACTCCAGATCCTACGAGCAGTACTTC. Translating it yields CASSTDSRSYEQYF. The V call is TRBV11-3, the J call TRBJ2-7; D remains ambiguous. Trimming took 5 bases from V and 1 from J, leaving 12 bases between them. CDR1 is SGHNT and CDR2 is YENEEA in the germline V gene. The CDR3 is 14 residues long.

This clonotype was counted at least ten times. CDR3 in amino acids: CATGSGVAQYF. The CDR3 DNA follows: TGTGCCACCGGGTCCGGTGTGGCGCAGTATTTT. This chain connects TRBV12-3 or TRBV12-4 to TRBJ2-3; D gene ambiguous. The CDR3 is 11 amino acids. The germline V and J ends were trimmed by 10 bases and 10 bases, with 15 bases remaining between them.

By sample fraction, this clonotype is medium-sized (0.01 to 0.1%). This chain links TRBV7-8 with TRBJ2-5, with a tentative D call TRBD2 (5 bases). Looked up from germline, CDR1 is SGHVS and CDR2 is FQNEAQ. CDR3 length: 13 amino acids. Between the trimmed V and J ends, which lost 6 bases and 1 base, there was a span of 9 bases. Here the CDR3 reads CASSKRPQETQYF. As DNA, the CDR3 is TGTGCCAGCAGTAAGCGGCCCCAAGAGACCCAGTACTTC.

This clonotype has at least ten counts. This chain connects TRBV5-1 to TRBJ2-7; no reliable D call. CDR3 length: 14 amino acids. V was clipped by 0 bases and J by 2 bases, with 9 bases between them. Germline V gives CDR1 SGHRS, CDR2 YFSETQ. The CDR3 is CASSLVVQPYEQYF. The CDR3 DNA reads TGCGCCAGCAGCTTGGTGGTTCAGCCCTACGAGCAGTACTTC.

The chain is built from TRBV20-1 and TRBJ2-7, with TRBD2 identical over 7 bases. Germline loops: CDR1 DFQATT, CDR2 SNEGSKA (reference sequence). The CDR3 sequence is 11 residues long. The CDR3 DNA reads TGCAGCCCTGCTGGGGGGGACGAGCAGTACTTC. As protein: CSPAGGDEQYF.

The chain couples TRBV6-1 to TRBJ2-3, with D perhaps matching TRBD1 (5 bases). CDR1 and CDR2 (germline): MNHNS, SASEGT. Trimming stripped 6 bases from V and 0 bases from J, with 13 bases between. The CDR3 has 15 amino acids. The DNA of the CDR3 is TGTGCCAGCAGGCGACAGCTCGTGAGCACAGATACGCAGTATTTT. Protein sequence: CASRRQLVSTDTQYF.

The sample holds a few counts of this clonotype. The V and J genes are TRBV15 and TRBJ2-3; TRBD2 agrees at 7 bases. The CDR3 sequence is 14 residues long. The V segment lost 3 bases and the J segment 0 bases; nucleotides outside the gene matches: 0. Germline assignment: CDR1 LNHNV and CDR2 YYDKDF (reference sequence). CDR3 amino acids: CATSRGGSTDTQYF. In nucleotides, the CDR3 is TGTGCCACCAGCAGGGGAGGGAGCACAGATACGCAGTATTTT.

The DNA for the CDR3 is TGTGCCAGCAGTGATTCTAGCGGGCGCTACGAGCAGTACTTC. Encoded protein: CASSDSSGRYEQYF. The chain uses TRBV25-1 and TRBJ2-7; 8 bases line up with TRBD2. Germline CDR1 MGHDK, CDR2 SYGVNS. The CDR3 runs to 14 residues. V dropped 3 bases and J dropped 3; count of bases not matched to a gene: 4.

This clonotype turned up a few times. The chain links TRBV12-3 or TRBV12-4 to TRBJ2-5; a possible D gene is TRBD1 (6 bases). Trimming took off 1 base at V and 5 bases at J, with 11 bases between the two ends. CDR3 length equals 14 residues. The CDR3 loop reads CASSLGDTRETQYF. CDR3 nucleotide sequence: TGTGCCAGCAGTTTAGGGGACACAAGGGAGACCCAGTACTTC.

V usage is TRBV7-9 and J usage is TRBJ1-2; D is ambiguous. The V end was cut by 3 bases, the J end by 2 bases, with 16 bases between. The germline V gene has CDR1 SEHNR and CDR2 FQNEAQ (reference sequence). CDR3 length equals 16 residues. CDR3 residues: CASSLDVDGPNYGYTF. Written as DNA, the CDR3 is TGTGCCAGCAGCTTGGACGTGGACGGCCCGAACTATGGCTACACCTTC.

This clonotype has a count of ten or more. The V call is TRBV3-1, the J call TRBJ2-1; 9 bases agree with TRBD2. Unmatched junction bases numbered 5, after V lost 4 bases and J lost 4 bases. CDR1 and CDR2 from the germline V gene are LGHDT and YNNKEL (reference sequence). CDR3 length: 15 residues. The CDR3 DNA follows: TGTGCCAGCAGCCGCAATAGCGGGGGTTACAATGAGCAGTTCTTC. This translates into CASSRNSGGYNEQFF.

In this sample, this clonotype turned up once. The V call is TRBV7-2, the J call TRBJ1-2; no reliable D call. Germline V gene lookup returns CDR1 SGHTA and CDR2 FQGNSA. Trimming pared 1 base from V and 0 bases from J, leaving 9 bases between. This CDR3 region has 15 residues. CDR3 nucleotides: TGTGCCAGCAGCTTAGGGCCGGAAGCTAACTATGGCTACACCTTC. This encodes CASSLGPEANYGYTF.

This clonotype was seen more than once but under ten times. The chain carries TRBV14 and TRBJ2-7, with 8 positions matching TRBD2. The V gene's germline CDR1 is SGHDN and CDR2 FVKESK. This CDR3 is built from 14 residues. V lost 4 bases, J lost 0 bases, and 2 bases stayed unmatched. The CDR3, as DNA: TGTGCCAGCAGCCGCGGGGGGACCTCCTACGAGCAGTACTTC. Amino acids: CASSRGGTSYEQYF.

This clonotype was seen at least ten times. This chain links TRBV7-3 with TRBJ2-1; 13 bases agree with TRBD2. The trim removed 4 bases at V and 8 bases at J, leaving 2 bases unmatched. This CDR3 has 14 amino acids. CDR1 and CDR2 from the germline V gene are SGHTA and FQGTGA. CDR3 DNA sequence: TGTGCCAGCAGCTCTGGACTAGCGGGGGATGAGCAGTTCTTC. Translation: CASSSGLAGDEQFF.

The table lists this clonotype with a few counts. The chain links TRBV2 to TRBJ2-1; D call uncertain. The V end was cut by 8 bases, the J end by 0 bases, with 8 bases between. Germline V gene lookup returns CDR1 SNHLY and CDR2 FYNNEI. The CDR3 covers 13 residues. The CDR3 spells CASLWSSYNEQFF. Here the CDR3 DNA reads TGTGCCAGCTTGTGGAGCTCCTACAATGAGCAGTTCTTC.

The table lists this clonotype with many counts. The rearrangement links TRBV5-1 to TRBJ2-5, with D uncertain. The CDR3 sequence is 14 residues long. V gave up 4 bases and J gave up 1 base, with 11 bases separating them. The germline CDR1 and CDR2 sequences are SGHRS and YFSETQ. CDR3 coding DNA: TGCGCCAGCAGCAACCCCCTGGGCCAAGAGACCCAGTACTTC. Its translation is CASSNPLGQETQYF.